Below are 24 T cell receptor beta chains sequenced from a single sample in a study of shared clonotypes between healthy human individuals (dated by TCRdb to 2018 to 2021). Receptor amplification or capture employed the immunoSEQ multiplex PCR assay. Sourced from immuneACCESS, this table was stored by TCRdb with only in-frame sequences that have V and J called. A share of the clones is absent; for the studies checked, an unresolved V gene accounts for under half, and the remainder has no known explanation. In all, the sample holds 650,000 to 800,000 clones, and just over 90% of those were seen once. Together, the top ten hold approximately 22% of the sample. CD8 naive samples consisted of CD45RO-negative cells that were positively selected for CCR7, yielding a CD45RA+CCR7+ population without TemRA cells. Sequencing was carried out using naive CD8+ T cells sorted from blood. The sample's cell subset or site, from its label and the paper: CD45RA+CCR7+. Receptors were obtained from a man aged 30 to 45 in good health.

The J gene is TRBJ2-1, the V gene TRBV9; 7 nucleotides agree with TRBD2. From germline, CDR1 is SGDLS and CDR2 YYNGEE. V shed 0 bases and J 7 bases; nucleotides not matched to a gene: 10. The CDR3 covers 16 residues. The CDR3 coding sequence is TGTGCCAGCAGCGTAGTGCCCGGGCGGGGGTGGAATGAGCAGTTCTTC. The encoded protein is CASSVVPGRGWNEQFF.

The CDR3 region is CASSQVTDYEQYF. For the CDR3, the DNA is TGTGCCAGCAGCCAAGTCACAGACTACGAGCAGTACTTC. The chain uses TRBV14 and TRBJ2-7; no firm D call. Trimming left V 1 base short and J 3 bases short, with 7 bases between. This CDR3 contains 13 residues. Per germline, CDR1 SGHDN and CDR2 FVKESK.

The chain carries TRBV19 and TRBJ2-5; no reliable D call. V was clipped by 5 bases and J by 5 bases, with 15 bases between them. This CDR3 has 14 residues. Germline values: CDR1 LNHDA, CDR2 SQIVND (reference sequence). The CDR3 region is CASSSRRRSETQYF. CDR3 nucleotides: TGTGCCAGTAGTTCTCGACGGCGTAGCGAGACCCAGTACTTC. Full variable domain (missing parts from reference TRBV19 and TRBJ2-5): DGGITQSPKYLFRKEGQNVTLSCEQNLNHDAMYWYRQDPGQGLRLIYYSQIVNDFQKGDIAEGYSVSREKKESFPLTVTSAQKNPTAFYLCASSSRRRSETQYFGPGTRLLVL.

The chain combines TRBV2 with TRBJ2-1; TRBD2 matches 9 bases. This CDR3 has 15 residues. Looked up from germline, CDR1 is SNHLY and CDR2 is FYNNEI. Unmatched junction bases numbered 11, after V lost 8 bases and J lost 6 bases. The CDR3 region has the DNA TGTGCCAGCCCCCTCTTAGCGGGGGCCGGCAATGAGCAGTTCTTC. Translation: CASPLLAGAGNEQFF.

This clone has just one count. The chain employs TRBV5-6 and TRBJ1-2; tentative D call: TRBD1 (6 bases). This CDR3 spans 15 amino acids. Per the germline V gene, CDR1 is SGHDT and CDR2 is YYEEEE. V was trimmed by 0 bases and J by 8 bases, leaving 17 bases between them. The DNA of the CDR3 is TGTGCCAGCAGCTTGGTCATATCAGGGGCGCGCGGCTACACCTTC. This gives the protein CASSLVISGARGYTF. The complete variable domain, with remaining parts taken from reference TRBV5-6 and TRBJ1-2, reads DAGVTQSPTHLIKTRGQQVTLRCSPKSGHDTVSWYQQALGQGPQFIFQYYEEEERQRGNFPDRFSGHQFPNYSSELNVNALLLGDSALYLCASSLVISGARGYTFGSGTRLTVV.

V gene TRBV11-2 combines with J gene TRBJ2-5, with D possibly being TRBD1 (6 bases). The CDR3 length is 14 residues. Trimming took 5 bases from V and 1 from J, leaving 11 bases between them. The V gene's germline CDR1 is SGHAT and CDR2 FQNNGV. CDR3 amino acids: CASSPQDSQETQYF. In nucleotides, the CDR3 is TGTGCCAGCAGCCCTCAGGACAGCCAAGAGACCCAGTACTTC.

The genes are TRBV6-6 and TRBJ2-7; 11 bases match TRBD2. Germline CDR1 reads MNHNY; CDR2 reads SVGAGI (reference sequence). The CDR3 totals 16 residues. Trimming took 6 bases from V and 4 from J; bases not matched to a gene: 11. CDR3 nucleotides: TGTGCCAGCAGCGTTCGTCCGGGACTAGCGGATTACGAGCAGTACTTC. The encoded protein is CASSVRPGLADYEQYF.

The V and J genes are TRBV7-3 and TRBJ2-1; D is perhaps TRBD2 (5 bases). Germline V gives CDR1 SGHTA, CDR2 FQGTGA. The CDR3 runs to 18 residues. Trimming took 5 bases from V and 8 from J, leaving 28 bases between them. CDR3 DNA sequence: TGTGCCAGCAGCAATTTACCCATGGGATTAACGGGGTGGGATGAGCAGTTCTTC. Protein: CASSNLPMGLTGWDEQFF.

This chain uses TRBV29-1 with TRBJ2-7, with TRBD1 matching 7 bases. The CDR3 consists of 13 residues. Germline CDR1 SQVTM, CDR2 ANQGSEA. J was trimmed by 2 bases and V by 4 bases; bases with no gene match: 5. The CDR3 DNA reads TGCAGCGTTGTGGGGACAGACACCTACGAGCAGTACTTC. Translating gives CSVVGTDTYEQYF.

The chain uses TRBV30 and TRBJ1-1, with D possibly being TRBD1 (5 bases). Germline V lookup: CDR1 GTSNPN, CDR2 SVGIG (reference sequence). This CDR3 is built from 12 residues. Trimming cost V 4 bases and J 4 bases, with 10 bases left between them. The CDR3 here is CAWNQGSTEAFF. The CDR3 DNA reads as TGTGCCTGGAACCAGGGTTCCACTGAAGCTTTCTTT.

About this clone: Other DNA sequences in the same sample also yield this CDR3. The rearrangement joins TRBV11-2 to TRBJ2-7; the D gene is possibly TRBD2 (6 bases). The CDR3 spans 11 residues. Trimming stripped 6 bases from V and 7 bases from J, with 10 bases between. Germline lookup yields CDR1 SGHAT and CDR2 FQNNGV. The CDR3 bases are TGTGCCAGCAGTGGGGGGTGGGAGCAGTACTTC. It codes for CASSGGWEQYF. Supplemented by reference TRBV11-2 and TRBJ2-7, the full variable domain reads EAGVAQSPRYKIIEKRQSVAFWCNPISGHATLYWYQQILGQGPKLLIQFQNNGVVDDSQLPKDRFSAERLKGVDSTLKIQPAKLEDSAVYLCASSGGWEQYFGPGTRLTVT.

In its sample, this clone was seen once. The chain carries TRBV5-1 and TRBJ2-5, with 9 bases that match TRBD2. The CDR3 runs to 15 residues. The junction had 3 bases not matched to a gene; V was cut back by 0 bases and J by 3 bases. The germline V gene encodes CDR1 SGHRS and CDR2 YFSETQ. The CDR3 DNA reads as TGCGCCAGCAGCTTGGATCCTAGCGGGGAAGAGACCCAGTACTTC. Translating gives CASSLDPSGEETQYF. Full variable domain (outside the CDR3, taken from reference TRBV5-1 and TRBJ2-5): KAGVTQTPRYLIKTRGQQVTLSCSPISGHRSVSWYQQTPGQGLQFLFEYFSETQRNKGNFPGRFSGRQFSNSRSEMNVSTLELGDSALYLCASSLDPSGEETQYFGPGTRLLVL.

On this clone itself: Other DNA sequences in the sample encode the same CDR3. The V and J genes are TRBV27 and TRBJ1-2; D gene unclear. This CDR3 has 13 amino acids. The germline V and J ends were trimmed by 3 bases and 1 base, with 6 bases remaining between them. CDR1 is MNHEY and CDR2 is SMNVEV in the germline V gene (reference sequence). The CDR3 here is CASSFGSNYGYTF. The CDR3 DNA sequence: TGTGCCAGCAGTTTTGGCAGTAACTATGGCTACACCTTC.

The genes are TRBV5-5 and TRBJ2-1; 11 bases line up with TRBD2. Trimming took 3 bases from V and 10 from J; bases not matched to a gene: 15. The germline V gene encodes CDR1 SGHKS and CDR2 YYEKEE (reference sequence). The CDR3 covers 17 residues. CDR3 sequence (DNA): TGTGCCAGCAGCTCCCTGGGGACTAGCGGTATAACAATCGAGCAGTTCTTC. Translated: CASSSLGTSGITIEQFF.

The rearrangement links TRBV27 to TRBJ1-1, with D perhaps TRBD1 (6 bases). Germline V gene lookup returns CDR1 MNHEY and CDR2 SMNVEV (reference sequence). The CDR3 loop spans 13 amino acids. With 5 bases removed from V and 1 base from J, the gap between germline ends came to 8 bases. The CDR3 reads CASSRGSNTEAFF. The CDR3 region has the DNA TGTGCCAGCAGTAGGGGGTCGAACACTGAAGCTTTCTTT.

The chain employs TRBV27 and TRBJ2-2, with D perhaps assigned TRBD1 or TRBD2 (6 bases each). V was pared by 3 bases and J by 3 bases, with 11 bases between. The CDR3 runs 15 residues. CDR1 MNHEY and CDR2 SMNVEV come from the germline V gene (reference sequence). CDR3 coding DNA: TGTGCCAGCAGTTTTGGGGGGCCCGACACCGGGGAGCTGTTTTTT. This gives the protein CASSFGGPDTGELFF.

The chain links TRBV27 to TRBJ2-2; the match to TRBD2 covers 9 bases. Germline lookup yields CDR1 MNHEY and CDR2 SMNVEV (reference sequence). The V gene end was trimmed by 5 bases and the J gene end by 7 bases; junction bases not matched to a gene: 11. This CDR3 region has 16 residues. CDR3 DNA: TGTGCCAGCAGTCTAGGGCGCGGGAGGGGACTCGGGGAGCTGTTTTTT. This encodes CASSLGRGRGLGELFF.

This rearrangement joins TRBV7-8 to TRBJ2-7; maybe TRBD2 (6 bases). Trimming took off 5 bases at V and 3 bases at J, with 11 bases between the two ends. There are 13 residues in the CDR3. Looked up from germline, CDR1 is SGHVS and CDR2 is FQNEAQ. CDR3 loop: CASSLPSDYEQYF. The CDR3 DNA follows: TGTGCCAGCAGCCTCCCTAGCGACTACGAGCAGTACTTC.

V gene TRBV5-1 combines with J gene TRBJ2-3; 10 bases map to TRBD2. Germline V gene data show CDR1 as SGHRS and CDR2 as YFSETQ. Trimming took 3 bases from V and 0 from J; bases not matched to a gene: 4. This CDR3 is built from 16 residues. The CDR3 loop reads CASSYRTSGSTDTQYF. CDR3 nucleotide sequence: TGCGCCAGCAGCTACCGGACTAGCGGTAGCACAGATACGCAGTATTTT. The full variable domain, completed using reference TRBV5-1 and TRBJ2-3, is KAGVTQTPRYLIKTRGQQVTLSCSPISGHRSVSWYQQTPGQGLQFLFEYFSETQRNKGNFPGRFSGRQFSNSRSEMNVSTLELGDSALYLCASSYRTSGSTDTQYFGPGTRLTVL.

CDR3 sequence: CASSPTSDTGELFF. CDR3 nucleotides: TGTGCCAGCAGCCCGACCAGCGACACCGGGGAGCTGTTTTTT. This chain connects TRBV7-6 to TRBJ2-2; unclear D gene. Germline V gene lookup returns CDR1 SGHVS and CDR2 FNYEAQ. This CDR3 is 14 amino acids long. Trimming removed 5 bases from V and 3 bases from J, with 10 bases in between.

The chain is built from TRBV6-5 and TRBJ1-1; D may be TRBD1 (6 bases). V was clipped by 9 bases and J by 3 bases, with 17 bases between them. The V gene's germline CDR1 is MNHEY and CDR2 SVGAGI. The CDR3 is made up of 14 amino acids. CDR3 sequence: CASTRYAGDTEAFF. In DNA form, the CDR3 reads TGTGCCAGTACACGCTACGCAGGGGACACTGAAGCTTTCTTT.

This chain uses TRBV27 with TRBJ2-7; D gene unclear. Trimming pared 6 bases from V and 6 bases from J, leaving 9 bases between. Germline lookup yields CDR1 MNHEY and CDR2 SMNVEV (reference sequence). The CDR3 consists of 11 residues. The CDR3 protein is CASSQGSEQYF. The CDR3 coding sequence is TGTGCCAGCAGCCAAGGGTCCGAGCAGTACTTC.

The chain has TRBV7-8 and TRBJ2-7; 8 bases are shared with TRBD2. This CDR3 is 15 amino acids long. The V gene's germline CDR1 is SGHVS and CDR2 FQNEAQ. V lost 5 bases to trimming and J lost 2 bases; unmatched junction nucleotides: 8. CDR3 bases: TGTGCCAGCAGCCCCTCCCCGGGACTAGCCTACGAGCAGTACTTC. Translated, it gives CASSPSPGLAYEQYF.

The chain uses TRBV28 and TRBJ1-3; D ambiguous. The length of the CDR3 is 16 residues. Germline V gene data show CDR1 as MDHEN and CDR2 as SYDVKM. V lost 6 bases to trimming and J lost 0 bases, with 15 bases between them. CDR3 sequence (DNA): TGTGCCAGCAGGTACGCCGGGAGTAGCTCTGGAAACACCATATATTTT. Translation gives CASRYAGSSSGNTIYF.